This section outlines one T cell receptor beta chain sequence together with its context. Its antigen is currently unknown. The data derive from a study of blood T cells in healthy people across ages. Germline V gives CDR1 SGHDN, CDR2 FVKESK. This CDR3 is 15 amino acids long. V was cut by 6 bases and J by 0 bases, with 14 bases left in between. Study results and limitations: Researchers deemed the diversity estimates from one million T cells underestimates. The study lacked donor CMV status, which possibly confounded expanded clonotype changes. Naive and antigen-experienced cells were not separated, limiting conclusive comparison.

With a J-beta primer mix and a sample-barcoded 5' primer, a second PCR ran roughly 6 to 11 cycles. Each CDR3 protein is one row after TCRdb ran MiXCR on the 5' RACE reads. The sample comprises over a million distinct CDR3 sequences, 59% of which are singletons, and 6.5% to 8% rests with the top ten. Extraction yielded at least 6 micrograms of total RNA per sample. The sequenced sample consisted of blood. This clonotype was obtained from a man younger than 35 in good health. This rearrangement joins TRBV14 to TRBJ2-5; D may correspond to TRBD1 or TRBD2 (5 bases each). The CDR3: CASSRDGPYQETQYF. CDR3 nucleotides: TGTGCCAGCAGTCGGGACGGACCGTACCAAGAGACCCAGTACTTC.